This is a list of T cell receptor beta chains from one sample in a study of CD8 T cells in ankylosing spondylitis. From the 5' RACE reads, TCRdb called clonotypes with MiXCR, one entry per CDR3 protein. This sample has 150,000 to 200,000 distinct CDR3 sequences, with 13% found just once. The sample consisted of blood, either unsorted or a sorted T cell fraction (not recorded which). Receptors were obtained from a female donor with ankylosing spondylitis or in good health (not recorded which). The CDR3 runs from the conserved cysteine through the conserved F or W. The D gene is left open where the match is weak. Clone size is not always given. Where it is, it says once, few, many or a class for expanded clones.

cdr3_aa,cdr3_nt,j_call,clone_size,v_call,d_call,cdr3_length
CSVDIDYGYTF,TGCAGCGTTGACATAGACTATGGCTACACCTTC,TRBJ1-2,many,TRBV29-1,.,11
CASSTRDSNTGELFF,TGTGCCAGCAGCACACGGGACAGTAACACCGGGGAGCTGTTTTTT,TRBJ2-2,many,TRBV7-2,TRBD1,15
CASSPDRGGSYEQYF,TGTGCCAGCAGTCCCGACAGGGGGGGCTCCTACGAGCAGTACTTC,TRBJ2-7,many,TRBV28,TRBD1,15
CASSPGTSGITDTQYF,TGTGCCAGCAGCCCGGGGACTAGCGGGATCACAGATACGCAGTATTTT,TRBJ2-3,many,TRBV4-2,TRBD2,16
CASSLGSGGFDEQFF,TGTGCCAGCAGTTTAGGTTCTGGGGGATTCGATGAGCAGTTCTTC,TRBJ2-1,many,TRBV12-3/TRBV12-4,.,15
CASSLAVLNEQFF,TGCGCCAGCAGCTTGGCTGTTCTCAATGAGCAGTTCTTC,TRBJ2-1,many,TRBV5-1,.,13
CSASGGADYEQYF,TGCAGTGCGTCCGGTGGCGCCGACTACGAGCAGTACTTC,TRBJ2-7,many,TRBV20-1,.,13
CASSPPTAAGDAFF,TGTGCCAGCTCACCACCCACGGCCGCAGGCGACGCTTTCTTT,TRBJ1-1,few,TRBV18,.,14
CAWSRLAGMNF,TGTGCCTGGAGTCGGCTAGCGGGGATGAATTTT,TRBJ2-3,.,TRBV30,TRBD2,11
CASSRLAGAPNEQFF,TGTGCCAGCAGTAGACTAGCGGGAGCCCCCAATGAGCAGTTCTTC,TRBJ2-1,many,TRBV2,TRBD2,15
CASSQGQDQPQHF,TGTGCCAGCAGCCAAGGACAGGATCAGCCCCAGCATTTT,TRBJ1-5,.,TRBV7-9,TRBD1,13
CSATDRATYEQYF,TGCAGCGCAACGGACAGGGCTACCTACGAGCAGTACTTC,TRBJ2-7,many,TRBV29-1,TRBD1,13
CSARGLAGFWYF,TGCAGTGCTAGAGGACTAGCGGGCTTCTGGTACTTC,TRBJ2-7,few,TRBV20-1,TRBD2,12
CASRGLAPYNEQFF,TGTGCCAGCAGGGGACTAGCCCCCTACAATGAGCAGTTCTTC,TRBJ2-1,many,TRBV25-1,TRBD2,14
CASSWTSGRATDTQYF,TGTGCCAGCAGTTGGACTAGCGGGAGGGCCACAGATACGCAGTATTTT,TRBJ2-3,.,TRBV27,TRBD2,16
CSARTGTVLSGNTIYF,TGCAGTGCTAGAACCGGGACAGTCCTCTCTGGAAACACCATATATTTT,TRBJ1-3,many,TRBV20-1,TRBD1,16
CSRIGTDTQYF,TGCAGTCGGATAGGTACAGATACGCAGTATTTT,TRBJ2-3,.,TRBV20-1,.,11
CASTLKAGIRETQYF,TGTGCCAGCACCTTAAAAGCGGGGATTCGAGAGACCCAGTACTTC,TRBJ2-5,.,TRBV7-2,TRBD2,15
CASSSGQGNYNEQFF,TGTGCCAGCAGTTCAGGACAGGGGAATTACAATGAGCAGTTCTTC,TRBJ2-1,.,TRBV27,TRBD1,15
CASSLIGGAGGAHYGYTF,TGTGCCAGCAGTTTAATAGGCGGGGCAGGGGGCGCTCACTATGGCTACACCTTC,TRBJ1-2,many,TRBV12-3/TRBV12-4,TRBD1,18
CASSPGQVGRPPQHF,TGTGCCAGCAGTCCCGGACAGGTTGGGAGGCCGCCCCAGCATTTT,TRBJ1-5,.,TRBV12-3/TRBV12-4,TRBD1,15
CASSYSIWGAYNEQFF,TGTGCCAGCAGTTACTCGATTTGGGGGGCCTACAATGAGCAGTTCTTC,TRBJ2-1,many,TRBV6-5,.,16
CSASPSAGGYNEQFF,TGCAGTGCTTCCCCGTCCGCGGGGGGATACAATGAGCAGTTCTTC,TRBJ2-1,many,TRBV20-1,TRBD2,15
CASSLELGQGSYNEQFF,TGTGCCAGCAGCTTAGAGTTGGGACAGGGCTCCTACAATGAGCAGTTCTTC,TRBJ2-1,many,TRBV7-9,TRBD1,17